Listed here are 18 T cell receptor beta chains from one sample, sequenced in a study of Ad26.COV2.S vaccination and SARS-CoV-2 variants. Assay: immunoSEQ multiplex PCR; the TCRdb copy retains only in-frame clones and omits some. This table holds about 350,000 clones, 92% found once. The sequencing here drew on peripheral blood, taken after recovery from COVID-19. Receptors originate from a human donor who had recovered from COVID-19.

The chain joins TRBV9 to TRBJ1-3; TRBD1 is a possible D gene (6 bases). This CDR3 comprises 14 residues. Per germline, CDR1 SGDLS and CDR2 YYNGEE. V lost 4 bases and J 6 bases, leaving 14 bases between the germline ends. The CDR3 loop reads CASSPQTGANTIYF. The CDR3 bases are TGTGCCAGCAGCCCACAGACAGGAGCAAACACCATATATTTT.

This chain joins TRBV7-6 and TRBJ2-6, with a tentative D call TRBD2 (5 bases). The germline V and J ends were trimmed by 2 bases and 0 bases, with 14 bases remaining between them. The germline V gene has CDR1 SGHVS and CDR2 FNYEAQ. The CDR3 consists of 18 residues. The CDR3 here is CASSLPYRGYSGANVLTF. CDR3 nucleotides: TGTGCCAGCAGCTTACCTTATCGGGGTTACTCTGGGGCCAACGTCCTGACTTTC.

The J gene is TRBJ2-1, the V gene TRBV21-1; the table's D call, TRBD1, was not checked against the DNA. TRBV21-1 corresponds to a pseudogene. The CDR3 extends over 19 amino acids. The CDR3 loop reads CASTRTGQGGVVRNNEQFF. The CDR3 DNA reads as TGTGCCAGCACCCGAACCGGACAGGGGGGGGTAGTACGTAACAATGAGCAGTTCTTC.

This clone was seen a few times. This chain connects TRBV7-6 to TRBJ1-3; no reliable D call. The CDR3 is 15 amino acids. V was clipped by 1 base and J by 4 bases, with 11 bases between them. Germline V gene lookup returns CDR1 SGHVS and CDR2 FNYEAQ. In DNA, the CDR3 is TGTGCCAGCAGCTTAGAAGGGCCGAGGGGAAACACCATATATTTT. Protein product: CASSLEGPRGNTIYF.

This chain links TRBV6-1 with TRBJ1-2; no reliable D call. Germline V gene lookup returns CDR1 MNHNS and CDR2 SASEGT. This CDR3 contains 15 residues. The V end lost 1 base, the J end lost 2 bases, and 11 bases lay between the germline ends. The CDR3 region has the DNA TGTGCCAGCAGTGAAGTTGGCAGTGCAAACTATGGCTACACCTTC. Translation: CASSEVGSANYGYTF.

This clone is a singleton in its sample. The CDR3 DNA follows: TGTGCCAGCAGCCAAGATCGGACAGGATTGAAAGATGGCTACACCTTC. Protein: CASSQDRTGLKDGYTF. V is TRBV14 and J is TRBJ1-2; 7 bases are a match to TRBD1. The germline V gene has CDR1 SGHDN and CDR2 FVKESK. The CDR3 consists of 16 residues. Germline trimming cut 0 bases from V and 6 bases from J; bases unmatched to any gene: 10.

This chain uses TRBV27 with TRBJ1-4; no firm D call. The germline gives CDR1 MNHEY, CDR2 SMNVEV (reference sequence). Trimming took 5 bases from V and 7 from J, leaving 17 bases between them. The CDR3 has 15 residues. The CDR3 sequence is CASSPPYTPLEKLFF. The CDR3 nucleotides are TGTGCCAGCAGTCCGCCCTACACCCCTCTTGAAAAACTGTTTTTT.

The rearrangement uses TRBV19 and TRBJ2-2; D gene unclear. Germline loops: CDR1 LNHDA, CDR2 SQIVND (reference sequence). The CDR3 is 13 residues long. The V gene lost 7 bases and the J gene lost 2 bases, with 8 bases spanning the gap. The CDR3 protein is CASIVPNTGELFF. CDR3 DNA: TGTGCCAGTATAGTCCCAAACACCGGGGAGCTGTTTTTT.

The chain combines TRBV4-3 with TRBJ2-6; D is unclear. V was shortened by 4 bases and J by 2 bases, with 6 bases between the two germline ends. The CDR3 totals 14 residues. In germline, CDR1 is LGHNA, CDR2 YSLEER. The chain's CDR3 is CASSRGTGANVLTF. CDR3 DNA sequence: TGCGCCAGCAGCCGGGGTACTGGGGCCAACGTCCTGACTTTC.

The chain carries TRBV27 and TRBJ2-7; D possibly corresponds to TRBD1 (6 bases). Germline V gives CDR1 MNHEY, CDR2 SMNVEV (reference sequence). Trimming shortened V by 6 bases and J by 0 bases, and 9 bases separated the two germline ends. The CDR3 totals 13 residues. The DNA for the CDR3 is TGTGCCAGCAGCGGGACACCCTCCTACGAGCAGTACTTC. This translates into CASSGTPSYEQYF.

The chain recombines TRBV11-2 with TRBJ1-4, with D tentatively TRBD1 (5 bases). CDR3 length: 14 residues. CDR1 and CDR2 (germline): SGHAT, FQNNGV. Trimming removed 3 bases at V and 7 bases at J, with 12 bases between. For the CDR3, the DNA is TGTGCCAGCAGCTTGGGGGGAGAGGTTGAAAAACTGTTTTTT. Its translation is CASSLGGEVEKLFF. Based on the CDR3 plus reference TRBV11-2 and TRBJ1-4, the full variable domain is EAGVAQSPRYKIIEKRQSVAFWCNPISGHATLYWYQQILGQGPKLLIQFQNNGVVDDSQLPKDRFSAERLKGVDSTLKIQPAKLEDSAVYLCASSLGGEVEKLFFGSGTQLSVL.

This clone was seen once. The chain has TRBV3-1 (or the pseudogene TRBV3-2) and TRBJ1-4; a weak D match, TRBD1 (6 bases). CDR1 and CDR2 (germline): LGHDT, YNNKEL (reference sequence). This CDR3 region has 15 residues. V was cut by 4 bases and J by 6 bases, with 15 bases left in between. Here the CDR3 DNA reads TGTGCCAGCAGCCTTTCAGGGGTTACCCATGAAAAACTGTTTTTT. It translates to CASSLSGVTHEKLFF.

The V call is TRBV27, the J call TRBJ1-1, with D maybe TRBD1 (6 bases). The V gene's germline CDR1 is MNHEY and CDR2 SMNVEV (reference sequence). Trimming removed 3 bases at V and 1 base at J, with 9 bases between. The CDR3 sequence is 14 residues long. CDR3 sequence: CASSFGTPNTEAFF. The DNA for the CDR3 is TGTGCCAGCAGTTTTGGGACACCGAACACTGAAGCTTTCTTT.

The rearrangement joins TRBV5-1 to TRBJ2-7; 10 bases match TRBD1. J gave up 2 bases and V 4 bases, and 6 bases lay outside the gene matches. The CDR3 runs to 15 residues. Germline V gives CDR1 SGHRS, CDR2 YFSETQ. CDR3 nucleotides: TGCGCCAGCAGCATGAGACAGGGGGCTGCCTACGAGCAGTACTTC. Amino acids: CASSMRQGAAYEQYF.

CDR3 in amino acids: CASSEGRASEQTQYF. The CDR3 coding sequence is TGTGCCAGCAGTGAAGGGAGGGCTAGCGAGCAGACCCAGTACTTC. The chain couples TRBV2 to TRBJ2-5, with a tentative D call TRBD2 (6 bases). V dropped 1 base and J dropped 6 bases, with 15 bases sitting between them. The V gene's germline CDR1 is SNHLY and CDR2 FYNNEI. This CDR3 comprises 15 residues. Combining the CDR3 with reference TRBV2 and TRBJ2-5 gives the whole variable domain EPEVTQTPSHQVTQMGQEVILRCVPISNHLYFYWYRQILGQKVEFLVSFYNNEISEKSEIFDDQFSVERPDGSNFTLKIRSTKLEDSAMYFCASSEGRASEQTQYFGPGTRLLVL.

The V gene is TRBV29-1, the J gene TRBJ1-4, with unresolved D. The CDR3 length is 11 residues. V lost 4 bases, J lost 5 bases, and 5 bases lay in between. In germline, CDR1 is SQVTM, CDR2 ANQGSEA. CDR3 protein: CSVARNEKLFF. Here the CDR3 DNA reads TGCAGCGTTGCTAGGAATGAAAAACTGTTTTTT.

This sequence joins TRBV5-1 and TRBJ2-5; D possibly corresponds to TRBD2 (5 bases). The germline V gene has CDR1 SGHRS and CDR2 YFSETQ. The CDR3 is 13 residues long. V was pared by 3 bases and J by 5 bases, with 11 bases between. DNA for the CDR3: TGCGCCAGCAGCTCCGGGGATTCGGAGACCCAGTACTTC. It specifies CASSSGDSETQYF. Full variable domain (missing parts from reference TRBV5-1 and TRBJ2-5): KAGVTQTPRYLIKTRGQQVTLSCSPISGHRSVSWYQQTPGQGLQFLFEYFSETQRNKGNFPGRFSGRQFSNSRSEMNVSTLELGDSALYLCASSSGDSETQYFGPGTRLLVL.

DNA for the CDR3: TGTGCCAGCACCAGCCTGGGACAGGAAAACAATGAGCAGTTCTTC. Its translation is CASTSLGQENNEQFF. This chain connects TRBV7-9 to TRBJ2-1, with 8 bases matching TRBD1. Unmatched junction bases numbered 10, after V lost 7 bases and J lost 5 bases. The CDR3 has 15 amino acids. Germline CDR1 is SEHNR and CDR2 is FQNEAQ (reference sequence).